The present T cell receptor beta chain was sequenced within a study of cytomegalovirus exposure and HLA in healthy donors (dated by TCRdb to between 2016 and 2019). Background for the entire study: An earlier analysis of several hundred of the donors reported about 260 Gb of sequence data and some 110 million unique TCR beta sequences obtained from around 190 million T cells. Among 300 to 500 genotyped donors of the cohort, an average of approximately 220,000 unique TCR beta nucleotide sequences was sequenced per donor, of which roughly 17% were non-productive. A handful of DR-DQ haplotypes were treated as single units for association and clustering because of strong linkage in the cohort. An early release that covered about 600 HLA-typed donors contained 250 to 350 gigabases of sequencing data and tens of millions of unique TCR sequences. Among the roughly 400 genotyped donors, 81% belonged to the genetic ancestry cluster associated with self-reported Caucasian donors. HLA typing covered class I and class II loci at four-digit resolution. All discovery cohort repertoires had been generated on a single sequencing platform. To study patterns of TCR occurrence, a later analysis re-analyzed previously published TCR beta repertoires from several hundred donors and added high-resolution HLA genotyping. The aim of the study was to test whether cataloging public T cell receptors could identify signatures of past pathogen exposure. In addition to the first cohort of 666 subjects, a separate validation cohort of 130 or so different subjects was used. The study used immunosequencing to profile the T cell repertoires of approximately 640 subjects and linked those repertoires to cytomegalovirus serostatus. A later genetic analysis took genome-wide SNP genotypes for about 65% of the 666 donors and used that subset as a discovery cohort. Donor age, sex, ethnicity and CMV serostatus were compiled together with the repertoire data. The number of donors typed differed by locus, with roughly 620-630 for A, B, C, DRB1 and DQB1, roughly 520 for DQA1, nearly 610 for DPA1, and some 470 for DPB1. An earlier analysis of approximately 630 of the donors applied high-throughput TCR beta sequencing to assess whether each TCR beta V gene segment acted as functional or pseudogenic. To predict cytomegalovirus infection status, the study combined high-throughput TCR immunosequencing, statistical association of individual TCRs with disease status, and machine learning. In the later analysis, no new phenotypic data were used to find candidate immune exposures; instead, reliance was placed on TCR beta sequences and their occurrence across donors.

With respect to this clone: The antigen it recognizes is unknown. Per-nucleotide qualities are absent, and no much larger clonotype sits a single base away.

Library preparation was by the immunoSEQ multiplex PCR assay. The multiplex PCR relied on a mix of 60 forward primers for TCR Vbeta segments and 13 reverse primers for TCR Jbeta segments. The CDR3 region of rearranged TCR beta genes was amplified from genomic DNA by a multiplex PCR assay. On the Illumina HiSeq System, the amplified TCR beta libraries were sequenced as 87-base-pair reads. Per the authors' processing: A later analysis tallied tens of millions of unique TCR beta chains across the 700 or so repertoires, and 10 million to 11 million of those chains were shared by two or more donors. A nearest-neighbor algorithm error-corrected the raw reads and collapsed the reads into unique sequences, merging closely related sequences to remove PCR and sequencing errors. V, D and J gene segments were assigned by aligning CDR3 sequences to IMGT reference sequences. Each retained sequence needed at least a six-nucleotide match to both a V gene segment and a J gene segment. A rearrangement counted as productive if the CDR3 had no stop codons and remained in frame with V and J, and every other rearrangement counted as non-productive. Following IMGT convention, CDR3 was defined as the stretch from the second conserved V-encoded cysteine up to the conserved J-encoded phenylalanine. The earlier analysis of approximately 500 of the donors excluded sequences that lacked an unambiguous match to a single V gene segment. In an earlier analysis of about 590 of the donors, a V segment was called functional when productive rearrangements were above 56.7%, and segregating when the standard deviation between donors exceeded 5%. To diagnose cytomegalovirus status from the catalog of TCR beta chain sequences, a statistical classification framework was built. A later analysis assigned V and J genes by comparing TCR nucleotide sequences with IMGT/GENE-DB human TR gene sequences. Using the TCRdist pipeline, a later analysis assigned CDR3 sequences along with most-parsimonious VDJ recombination scenarios. A later analysis defined each TCR beta chain by its CDR3 amino acid sequence plus V-gene family, and excluded reads lacking a unique V-gene family. To address suspected cross-contamination and a sequencing artifact, a later analysis removed around 590 highly shared, low-generation-probability nucleotide sequences. For each public chain, a later analysis derived a clonal expansion index from normalized ranks of inferred template counts within each repertoire. In a later analysis, generation probabilities were computed with a VDJ recombination model fitted to out-of-frame rearrangements, and the resulting probabilities were checked against IGoR. A later analysis scored TCR-TCR, TCR-HLA and TCR-CMV co-occurrence with hypergeometric tests, applying a repertoire-size bias correction to TCR pairs. To estimate false discovery rates, a later analysis permuted the HLA or CMV assignments 20 times. In a later analysis, co-occurring TCRs were grouped with DBSCAN, and TCRdist sequence similarity was added when clustering was performed within HLA-allele-positive subsets. Co-occurrence clustering excluded repertoires with fewer than 30,000 or more than 120,000 public chains, plus five with anomalous nucleotide sharing. Imported from immuneACCESS, the table was reduced by TCRdb to in-frame sequences with V and J called. These copies leave out some clones; in studies compared against another copy, an unresolved V gene accounts for under half, and the cause of the remainder is not known. V, J and clone size were drawn from that table, and D and trimming were deduced from the DNA. Here the sample has about 140,000 clones; about 72% occur a single time. Together, the top ten hold more than 4% of the sample.

Results the study describes overall, beyond this receptor: A later genetic analysis reported fewer N-insertions in productive TCRs among donors in an Asian-associated ancestry cluster than the approximately 700-donor mean. The earlier analysis of 450 to 700 of the donors excluded some 16 rarely observed V segments, including chromosome 9 orphons, because counts were too low. In an earlier analysis of about 600 of the donors, most TCR beta V segments appeared in productive rearrangements about 90% or about 30% of the time, broadly matching IMGT annotations. Three of the identified cytomegalovirus-associated TCR beta chains were confirmed in vitro to be specific for cytomegalovirus antigens. Across donors, most TCR sequences were observed very rarely, whereas some public TCRs were present in many individuals. The study gave a list of some 150 TCR beta chains associated with cytomegalovirus. HLA typing was unavailable for some donors at each locus, so association tests used only the typed subset. When HLA alleles, especially DR and DQ, strongly co-occurred, TCR associations were difficult to assign to individual alleles. It was suggested by the authors that the approach could potentially be generalized to other disease states and immunological phenotypes. In a later analysis, HLA-associated TCR beta chains were found to be more clonally expanded and to have lower generation probabilities than equally common non-associated chains. A further reported finding was that TCR beta sequences accurately predicted the HLA-A and HLA-B alleles for most subjects in the first cohort. Because the 87-base-pair reads could not distinguish some IMGT-functional V segments, including TRBV6-2 and TRBV6-3, those segments were excluded. For the cohort, immune exposure information was limited to CMV serostatus. A group of highly shared sequence variants was considered likely to be a technical artifact of the sequencing pipeline. A later analysis associated 16,951 TCR beta sequences with specific HLA alleles at a false discovery rate of 0.05. The presence/absence analyses assumed that sequencing depth was roughly uniform across donors, and that assumption may not be true. In both the original and validation cohorts, the classifier was reported to diagnose cytomegalovirus status with high specificity and sensitivity. A later analysis reported that several top co-occurrence clusters appeared linked to parvovirus B19, influenza, CMV and Epstein-Barr virus. Linkage disequilibrium might explain the correlated functional status among segregating V segments, but an unknown experimental factor could not be excluded. Only TCR beta chains were sequenced in this cohort, and the absence of alpha or paired-chain data limited detectable features. In a later genetic analysis, a missense DCLRE1C variant was associated with V-gene and J-gene trimming of TCR beta chains, and the association was replicated in an independent cohort. A later analysis found that TCR association rates varied across HLA loci, with DRB1 alleles showing the most associated TCRs and HLA-C alleles the fewest. A later analysis found that most CMV-associated TCR beta chains appeared HLA-restricted, with HLA associations seemingly driven largely by CMV exposure.

From the germline V gene, CDR1 is MDHEN and CDR2 is SYDVKM. From the cysteine up to the phenylalanine, the CDR3 has a length of 17 residues. This entry keeps only the CDR3 DNA: 51 bases, framed from base 1. V trim: 4 bases; J trim: 3 bases; unmatched bases: 7. The cohort consisted of 666 healthy bone marrow donors. Cohort members were all nominally healthy when sampled, although unrecorded immune exposures were likely present. The donor tested CMV seronegative, placing the donor among the 350 to 400 seronegative members of the cohort. Every donor gave a peripheral blood sample, and the peripheral blood mononuclear cells from that sample were used for TCR beta sequencing. The Qiagen DNeasy Blood Extraction Kit was used to extract genomic DNA from the blood cell samples.

Here the chain combines TRBV28 and TRBJ2-2, and TRBD2 matches 11 of the central bases. Material for sequencing was PBMCs. The source is a man in his 60s in good health and CMV-seronegative. CDR3 loop: CASSSGVAGGYTGELFF. The DNA is as follows: TGTGCCAGCAGTTCCGGAGTAGCGGGAGGGTACACCGGGGAGCTGTTTTTT.